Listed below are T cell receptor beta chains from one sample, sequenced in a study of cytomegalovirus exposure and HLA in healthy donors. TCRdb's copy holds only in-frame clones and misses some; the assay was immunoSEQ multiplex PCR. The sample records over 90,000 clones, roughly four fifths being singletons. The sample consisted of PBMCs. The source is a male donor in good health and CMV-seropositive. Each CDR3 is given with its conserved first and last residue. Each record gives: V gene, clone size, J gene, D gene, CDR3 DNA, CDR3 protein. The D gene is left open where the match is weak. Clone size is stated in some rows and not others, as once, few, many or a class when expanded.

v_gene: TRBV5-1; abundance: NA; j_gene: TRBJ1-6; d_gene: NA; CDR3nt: TGCGCCAGCAGGGACAGTTCCAAGGGATATGGATATAATTCACCCCTCCACTTT; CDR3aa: CASRDSSKGYGYNSPLHF
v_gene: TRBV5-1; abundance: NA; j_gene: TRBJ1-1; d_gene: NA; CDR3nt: TGCGCCAGCAGCAGCACGACAGACCTCACTGAAGCTTTCTTT; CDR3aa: CASSSTTDLTEAFF
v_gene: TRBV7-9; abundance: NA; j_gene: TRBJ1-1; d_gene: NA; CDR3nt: TGTTCCAGCAGCTTATCCGGGGGTGGGGCTTTCTTT; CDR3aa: CSSSLSGGGAFF
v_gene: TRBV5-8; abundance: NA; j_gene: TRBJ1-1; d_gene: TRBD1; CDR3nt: TGCGCCAGCAGCCAACGGACAGGGAGAGGGGAAGCTTTCTTT; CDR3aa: CASSQRTGRGEAFF
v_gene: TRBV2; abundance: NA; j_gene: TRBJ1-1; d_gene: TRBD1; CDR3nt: TGTGCCAGCAGCAAACAGGGGGGGAACACTGAAGCTTTCTTT; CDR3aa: CASSKQGGNTEAFF
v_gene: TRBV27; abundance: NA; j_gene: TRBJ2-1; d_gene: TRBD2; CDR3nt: TGTGCCAGCAGTCCAAGGACTAGCGGGCCTTACAATGAGCAGTTCTTC; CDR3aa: CASSPRTSGPYNEQFF
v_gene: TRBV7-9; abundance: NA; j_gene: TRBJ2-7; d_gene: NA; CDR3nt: TGTGCCAGCAGCTTCCTTTCAGGGGTCTCCTACGAGCAGTACTTC; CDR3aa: CASSFLSGVSYEQYF
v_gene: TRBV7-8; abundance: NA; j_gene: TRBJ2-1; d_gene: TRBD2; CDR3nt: TGTGCCAGCAGCTTAGAGGCTAGCGGGGCGCTCAATGAGCAGTTCTTC; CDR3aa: CASSLEASGALNEQFF
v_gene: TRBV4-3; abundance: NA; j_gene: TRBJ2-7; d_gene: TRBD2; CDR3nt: TGCGCCAGCAGCCAAGATAATCTCAGGACTAGCCTACGCGAGCAGTACTTC; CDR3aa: CASSQDNLRTSLREQYF
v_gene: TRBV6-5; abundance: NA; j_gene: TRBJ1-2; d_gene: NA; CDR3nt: TGTGCCAGCAGTTCTAAAAACTATGGCTACACCTTC; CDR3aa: CASSSKNYGYTF
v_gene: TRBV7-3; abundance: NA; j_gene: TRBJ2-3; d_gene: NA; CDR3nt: TGTGCCAGCAGCTCCCGACTCGGGCGGGGCACAGATACGCAGTATTTT; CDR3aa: CASSSRLGRGTDTQYF
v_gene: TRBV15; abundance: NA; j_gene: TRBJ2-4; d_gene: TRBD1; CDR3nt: TGTGCCACCAGCAGAGGGAGGGACAGGCTGAACATTCAGTACTTC; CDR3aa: CATSRGRDRLNIQYF
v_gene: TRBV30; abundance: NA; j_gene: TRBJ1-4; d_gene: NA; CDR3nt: TGTGCCTGGAGCGCAACAGGGACAACTAATGAAAAACTGTTTTTT; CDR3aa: CAWSATGTTNEKLFF
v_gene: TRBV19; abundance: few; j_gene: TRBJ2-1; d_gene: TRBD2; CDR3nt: TGTGCCAGTAGTACCGGACTAGCGGAGCAGTTCTTC; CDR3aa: CASSTGLAEQFF
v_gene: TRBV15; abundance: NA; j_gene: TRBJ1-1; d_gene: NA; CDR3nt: TGTGCCACCAGCAGAGATTGGCGGGGGTCGAACACTGAAGCTTTCTTT; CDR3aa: CATSRDWRGSNTEAFF
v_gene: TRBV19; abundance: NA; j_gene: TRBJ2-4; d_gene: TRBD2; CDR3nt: TGTGCCAGTAGTAAGACTAGCGGGTCAGCCAAAAACATTCAGTACTTC; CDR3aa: CASSKTSGSAKNIQYF
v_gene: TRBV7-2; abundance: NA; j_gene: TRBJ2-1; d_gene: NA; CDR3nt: TGTGCCAGCAGCTTACTGGACTTACTAGGATACAATGAGCAGTTCTTC; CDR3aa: CASSLLDLLGYNEQFF
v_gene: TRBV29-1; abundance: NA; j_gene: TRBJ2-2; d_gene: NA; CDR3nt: TGCAGCGTTGAAGATCGGGTTGAAGGGGAGCTGTTTTTT; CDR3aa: CSVEDRVEGELFF
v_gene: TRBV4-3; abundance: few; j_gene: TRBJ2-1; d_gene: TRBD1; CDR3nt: TGCGCCAGCAGCCCTTCGAGGGGGCGGGTGAGCTCCTACAATGAGCAGTTCTTC; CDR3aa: CASSPSRGRVSSYNEQFF
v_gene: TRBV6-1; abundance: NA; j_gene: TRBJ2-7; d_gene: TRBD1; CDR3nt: TGTGCCAGCAGTGAAGGGACAGGGGCCGCGGAGCAGTACTTC; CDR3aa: CASSEGTGAAEQYF
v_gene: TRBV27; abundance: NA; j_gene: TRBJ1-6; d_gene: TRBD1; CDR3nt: TGTGCCAGCAGCTCGGGCGACAGGGGAAATTCACCCCTCCACTTT; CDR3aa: CASSSGDRGNSPLHF
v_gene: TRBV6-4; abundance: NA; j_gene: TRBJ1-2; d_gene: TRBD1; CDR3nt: TGTGCCAGCAGAGCCGGGACAGACTACTATGGCTACACCTTC; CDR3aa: CASRAGTDYYGYTF
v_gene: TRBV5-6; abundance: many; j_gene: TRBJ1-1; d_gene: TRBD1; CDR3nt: TGTGCCAGCAGCTCATACAGGGGGCCCTTCACTGAAGCTTTCTTT; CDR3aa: CASSSYRGPFTEAFF
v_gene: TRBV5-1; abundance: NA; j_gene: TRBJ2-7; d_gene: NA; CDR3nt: TGCGCCAGCAGCTCGGGGGTCTACGAGCAGTACTTC; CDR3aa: CASSSGVYEQYF
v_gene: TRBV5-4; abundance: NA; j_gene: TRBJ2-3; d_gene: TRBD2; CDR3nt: TGTGCCAGCAGGGTTACTAGCGGGAGGCCCACAGATACGCAGTATTTT; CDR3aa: CASRVTSGRPTDTQYF
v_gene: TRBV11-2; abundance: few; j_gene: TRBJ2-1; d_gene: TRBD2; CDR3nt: TGTGCCAGCAGCTTAGGGACTAGCAATGAGCAGTTCTTC; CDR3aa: CASSLGTSNEQFF
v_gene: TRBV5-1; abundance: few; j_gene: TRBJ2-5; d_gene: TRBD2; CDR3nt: TGCGCCAGCAGCTTGGCCCCTAGCGGGAGCGGGAGTACCCAGTACTTC; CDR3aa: CASSLAPSGSGSTQYF
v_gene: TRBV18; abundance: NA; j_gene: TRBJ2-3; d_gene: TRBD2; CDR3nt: TGTGCCAGCTCACCACCGGGCGGGAGCGGGCCAGGAGATACGCAGTATTTT; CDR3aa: CASSPPGGSGPGDTQYF
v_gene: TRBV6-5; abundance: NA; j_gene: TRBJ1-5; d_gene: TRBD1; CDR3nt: TGTGCCAGCAGTCGACCGGGACAGAATCAGCCCCAGCATTTT; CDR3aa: CASSRPGQNQPQHF
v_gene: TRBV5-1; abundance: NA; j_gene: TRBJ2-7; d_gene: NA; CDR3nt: TGCGCCAGCAGCTTGGCCAGGGAGGAGGACGAGCAGTACTTC; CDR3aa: CASSLAREEDEQYF
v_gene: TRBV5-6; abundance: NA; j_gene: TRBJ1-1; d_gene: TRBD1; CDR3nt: TGTGCCAGCAGCCTGTGGAGGGGGACAGGGACCCTGAACACTGAAGCTTTCTTT; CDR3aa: CASSLWRGTGTLNTEAFF
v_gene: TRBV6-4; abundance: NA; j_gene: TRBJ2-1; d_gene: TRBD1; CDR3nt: TGTGCCAGCAGTGAGAGGACAGGGGATGATGAGCAGTTCTTC; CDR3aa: CASSERTGDDEQFF
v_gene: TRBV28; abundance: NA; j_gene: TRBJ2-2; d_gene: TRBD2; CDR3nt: TGTGCCAGCAGTCCTACTAGCGGGAGGACCGGGGAGCTGTTTTTT; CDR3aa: CASSPTSGRTGELFF
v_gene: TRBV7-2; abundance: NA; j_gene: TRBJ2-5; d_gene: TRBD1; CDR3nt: TGTGCCAGCAGCCGTACAGGGGCGGAGACCCAGTACTTC; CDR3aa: CASSRTGAETQYF
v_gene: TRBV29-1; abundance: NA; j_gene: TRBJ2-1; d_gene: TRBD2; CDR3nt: TGCAGCGCAGGACTAGCGTACAATGAGCAGTTCTTC; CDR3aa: CSAGLAYNEQFF
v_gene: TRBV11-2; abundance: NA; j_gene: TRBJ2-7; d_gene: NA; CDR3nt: TGTGCCAGCAGCACCACCCGGAGCTCCTACGAGCAGTACTTC; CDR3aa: CASSTTRSSYEQYF
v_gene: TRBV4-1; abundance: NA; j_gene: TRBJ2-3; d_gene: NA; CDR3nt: TGCGCCAGCAGCCAAGACTCCCCTGGCACAGATACGCAGTATTTT; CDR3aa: CASSQDSPGTDTQYF
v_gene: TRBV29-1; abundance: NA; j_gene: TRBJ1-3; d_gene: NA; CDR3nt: TGCAGCGCCCAGGGGTTCTCTGGAAACACCATATATTTT; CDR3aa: CSAQGFSGNTIYF
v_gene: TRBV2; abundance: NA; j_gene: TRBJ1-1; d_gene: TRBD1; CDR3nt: TGTGCCAGCAGTGAACAGGGGGAAGGGACTGAAGCTTTCTTT; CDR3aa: CASSEQGEGTEAFF
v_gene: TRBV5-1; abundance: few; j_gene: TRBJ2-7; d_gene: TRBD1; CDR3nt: TGCGCCAGCAGCTCGGGACAGGGGGCGGGTGAGCAGTACTTC; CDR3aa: CASSSGQGAGEQYF
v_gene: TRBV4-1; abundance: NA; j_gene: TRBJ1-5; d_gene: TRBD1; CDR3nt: TGCGCCAGCAGCCTCCACGGACAGGGGGCTGAGCCCCAGCATTTT; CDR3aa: CASSLHGQGAEPQHF
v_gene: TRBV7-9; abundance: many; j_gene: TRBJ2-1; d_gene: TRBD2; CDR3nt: TGTGCCAGTCGGGCTAGCGGGAGGGATGAGCAGTTCTTC; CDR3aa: CASRASGRDEQFF
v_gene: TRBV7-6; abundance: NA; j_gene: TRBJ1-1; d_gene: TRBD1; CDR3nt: TGTGCCAGCAGCTTAGGACAGGGGGCTGAAGCTTTCTTT; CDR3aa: CASSLGQGAEAFF
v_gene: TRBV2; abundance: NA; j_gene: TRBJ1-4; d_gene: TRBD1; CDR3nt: TGTGCCAGCAGCCGGGAGAGGGGGCGAGGAGAAAAACTGTTTTTT; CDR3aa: CASSRERGRGEKLFF
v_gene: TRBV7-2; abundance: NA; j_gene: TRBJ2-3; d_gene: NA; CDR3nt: TGTGCCAGCAGCCAATTCAGGGATACGCAGTATTTT; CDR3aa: CASSQFRDTQYF
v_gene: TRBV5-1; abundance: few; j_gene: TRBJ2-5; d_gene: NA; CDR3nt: TGCGCCAGCAGCATACTCCCTATAACAGGGAGCCTAGAGACCCAGTACTTC; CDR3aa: CASSILPITGSLETQYF
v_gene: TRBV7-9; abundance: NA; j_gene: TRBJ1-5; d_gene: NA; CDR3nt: TGTGCCAGCCAGCAGGGAAATAGCAATCAGCCCCAGCATTTT; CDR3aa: CASQQGNSNQPQHF
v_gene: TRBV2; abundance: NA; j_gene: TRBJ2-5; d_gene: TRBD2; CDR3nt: TGTGCCAGCAGTGAAGGGCGACTAGCGGGAGAGGAAGAGACCCAGTACTTC; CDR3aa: CASSEGRLAGEEETQYF
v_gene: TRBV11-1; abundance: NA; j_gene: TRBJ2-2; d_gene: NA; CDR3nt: TGTGCCAGCAGTCGACGTGAGGGAATGAACACCGGGGAGCTGTTTTTT; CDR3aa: CASSRREGMNTGELFF
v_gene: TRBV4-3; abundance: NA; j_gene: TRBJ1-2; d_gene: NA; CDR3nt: TGCGCCAGCAGCCAAGATCAGGGGCAGGGTTACTATGGCTACACCTTC; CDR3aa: CASSQDQGQGYYGYTF
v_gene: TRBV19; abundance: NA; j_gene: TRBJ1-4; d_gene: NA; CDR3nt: TGTGCCAGTAGTACCGACAGTGCAACTAATGAAAAACTGTTTTTT; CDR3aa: CASSTDSATNEKLFF